This T cell receptor beta chain stems from a study of technical replicates of blood from several donors. Germline values: CDR1 SGHKS, CDR2 YYEKEE (reference sequence). This CDR3 region has 15 residues. Trimming took 1 base from V and 4 from J; bases not matched to a gene: 6. TCRdb keeps only in-frame clones here, not all; method: immunoSEQ multiplex PCR. The sample has tens of thousands of clones, approximately 90% seen once. The TCR comes from a human donor in good health. Some clones in this sample may be carry-over from other donors' samples. The chain combines TRBV5-5 with TRBJ2-7; TRBD1 aligns across 9 bases. The sequenced material came from PBMCs. CDR3 sequence (DNA): TGTGCCAGCAGCTTGTGGGACAGGGCGGTGTACGAGCAGTACTTC. Residues: CASSLWDRAVYEQYF.